This T cell receptor beta chain was sequenced for a study of T cells in Graves' hyperthyroidism and ophthalmopathy. Study context: Sampling of peripheral blood happened at initial diagnosis, prior to any treatment. General study findings and limits: Ophthalmopathy cases were set apart from stable hyperthyroidism by a 13 V-J model. Ophthalmopathy prediction by the model preceded onset by a median about 6.3 months. Among thyroid clonotypes expanded above 0.001, most also appeared in blood.

This CDR3 has 12 residues. Deletions cut 8 bases from V and 5 bases from J, with 12 bases between. CDR1 and CDR2 (germline): SGHTA, FQGTGA. RNA transcripts were the template for amplifying TCR beta CDR3 regions. A set of HTBI primers served as the primers for a first-round RT-PCR of the TCR CDR3. TCRdb analysed the multiplex PCR reads with MiXCR anew, one entry per CDR3 protein. The data contain a few hundred thousand distinct CDR3 sequences, 15% to 20% of them singletons. Concerning this clonotype: Its antigen is unknown.

The sequence derives from a middle-aged woman with Graves' ophthalmopathy. The V and J genes are TRBV7-3 and TRBJ1-1, with D uncertain. Specimen: blood. The CDR3 is CASGDGRTEAFF. Written as DNA, the CDR3 is TGTGCCAGCGGAGACGGAAGGACTGAAGCTTTCTTT.